These 14 T cell receptor beta chains originate from one sample sequenced in a study of T cell repertoires in cytomegalovirus infection. These TCRs are of unknown antigen specificity. TCRdb reprocessed the reads via MiXCR and lists one record per CDR3 protein. The table lists about 900,000 distinct CDR3 sequences, roughly 30% of them singletons. The specimen was cultured CD8+ T cells from PBMCs, collected from culture after CMV antigen stimulation. These receptor sequences come from a human donor in good health (CMV status not recorded). Some clones in this sample may be carry-over from other donors' samples.

The V call is TRBV7-6, the J call TRBJ1-6, with 9 positions matching TRBD1. This CDR3 is built from 16 residues. In germline, CDR1 is SGHVS, CDR2 FNYEAQ. Losses at the gene ends were 6 bases for V and 9 bases for J; bases not matched to a gene: 12. The CDR3 DNA reads TGTGCCAGCAGTCACCGGGACAGGGATGATCGTTCACCCCTCCACTTT. Residues: CASSHRDRDDRSPLHF.

The V gene is TRBV6-5, the J gene TRBJ1-2, with D maybe TRBD1 (6 bases). This CDR3 comprises 12 residues. With 5 bases removed from V and 6 bases from J, the gap between germline ends came to 10 bases. Germline V CDR1 and CDR2: MNHEY, SVGAGI. The CDR3 protein is CASSLDRNGYTF. CDR3 bases: TGTGCCAGCAGTCTCGACAGGAATGGCTACACCTTC.

This clonotype occurred a few times. The V call is TRBV7-4, the J call TRBJ1-3, with 9 bases identical to TRBD1. This CDR3 region has 18 residues. V shed 4 bases and J 0 bases; nucleotides not matched to a gene: 10. The germline CDR1 and CDR2 sequences are SGHVT and SQSDAQ. Here the CDR3 DNA reads TGTGCCAGCAGCTCACCGGGACAGGGCTTTTTCTCTGGAAACACCATATATTTT. Translated, it gives CASSSPGQGFFSGNTIYF.

In its sample, this clonotype was seen a few times. This chain connects TRBV6-2 or TRBV6-3 to TRBJ2-3; D might be TRBD1 or TRBD2, each matching 5 bases. Germline CDR1 and CDR2: MNHEY and SVGEGT. V lost 0 bases and J 6 bases, leaving 10 bases between the germline ends. The CDR3 totals 14 residues. The CDR3 region has the DNA TGTGCCAGCAGTTACTCCCTAGCAGGGGATACGCAGTATTTT. As protein: CASSYSLAGDTQYF.

This clonotype was recorded at least ten times. The gene calls are TRBV12-3 or TRBV12-4 and TRBJ2-2; 9 nucleotides match TRBD1. The CDR3 length is 16 residues. V dropped 5 bases and J dropped 5; count of bases not matched to a gene: 9. CDR3: CASSPTGGKGTGELFF. The CDR3 bases are TGTGCCAGCAGTCCGACAGGGGGTAAAGGGACCGGGGAGCTGTTTTTT.

This clonotype was seen ten or more times. This chain uses TRBV28 with TRBJ2-6; TRBD1 or TRBD2 may be the D gene (5 bases each). Germline V CDR1 and CDR2: MDHEN, SYDVKM. This CDR3 is built from 14 residues. V was trimmed by 6 bases and J by 2 bases, leaving 8 bases between them. The CDR3 DNA sequence: TGTGCCAGCAGAAGAGGGGCTGGGGCCAACGTCCTGACTTTC. Residues: CASRRGAGANVLTF. Drawing the rest from reference TRBV28 and TRBJ2-6, the complete variable domain is DVKVTQSSRYLVKRTGEKVFLECVQDMDHENMFWYRQDPGLGLRLIYFSYDVKMKEKGDIPEGYSVSREKKERFSLILESASTNQTSMYLCASRRGAGANVLTFGAGSRLTVL.

The chain uses TRBV4-1 and TRBJ2-1; D is possibly TRBD2 (5 bases). The V gene's germline CDR1 is MGHRA and CDR2 YSYEKL. Trimming took 1 base from V and 8 from J, leaving 18 bases between them. CDR3 size: 16 residues. The CDR3 DNA is TGCGCCAGCAGCCAAGTTCGGGGTAGTTCCTTGGATGAGCAGTTCTTC. This gives the protein CASSQVRGSSLDEQFF.

The gene calls are TRBV6-5 and TRBJ1-2; D perhaps matches TRBD1 (6 bases). V lost 2 bases, J lost 8 bases, and 9 bases lay in between. There are 12 residues in the CDR3. From germline, CDR1 is MNHEY and CDR2 SVGAGI. The CDR3 protein is CASSYEGGGYTF. In DNA, the CDR3 is TGTGCCAGCAGTTACGAGGGGGGAGGCTACACCTTC.

This chain links TRBV10-2 with TRBJ1-2, with D unclear. V lost 10 bases to trimming and J lost 1 base, with 16 bases between them. The CDR3 runs to 14 residues. CDR1 WSHSY and CDR2 SAAADI come from the germline V gene. CDR3 bases: TGCGCCACCCACTCGGGGTCATATAACTATGGCTACACCTTC. Amino acid sequence: CATHSGSYNYGYTF.

The chain joins TRBV5-1 to TRBJ1-4; no reliable D call. The V end lost 0 bases, the J end lost 4 bases, and 13 bases lay between the germline ends. This CDR3 contains 16 residues. CDR1 is SGHRS and CDR2 is YFSETQ in the germline V gene. This chain's CDR3 is CASSLAPLTSNEKLFF. For the CDR3, the DNA is TGCGCCAGCAGCTTGGCTCCCTTAACCAGTAATGAAAAACTGTTTTTT.

V gene TRBV4-1 combines with J gene TRBJ1-1; 9 bases align to TRBD1. The germline V gene has CDR1 MGHRA and CDR2 YSYEKL. CDR3 length equals 15 residues. V dropped 3 bases and J dropped 4; count of bases not matched to a gene: 6. The CDR3 here is CASSQTGGLGTEAFF. The CDR3 nucleotides are TGCGCCAGCAGCCAGACAGGGGGTCTGGGCACTGAAGCTTTCTTT.

The chain carries TRBV19 and TRBJ1-2; D gene uncertain. Trimming pared 5 bases from V and 6 bases from J, leaving 16 bases between. This CDR3 comprises 14 residues. The germline gives CDR1 LNHDA, CDR2 SQIVND (reference sequence). Here the CDR3 reads CASSPLGIGDGYTF. CDR3 coding DNA: TGTGCCAGTAGTCCTCTGGGGATCGGAGATGGCTACACCTTC.

J is TRBJ2-3 and V is TRBV7-9; 12 positions agree with TRBD2. The V gene's germline CDR1 is SEHNR and CDR2 FQNEAQ (reference sequence). This CDR3 is built from 15 residues. V was pared by 5 bases and J by 10 bases, with 10 bases of the junction left unmatched. The CDR3 loop reads CASSPETSGGYAQYF. The CDR3 DNA reads TGTGCCAGCAGCCCAGAGACTAGCGGGGGTTACGCGCAGTATTTT.

The chain uses TRBV6-2 or TRBV6-3 and TRBJ2-6; TRBD1 aligns across 9 bases. The CDR3 totals 17 residues. The germline gives CDR1 MNHEY, CDR2 SVGEGT. Trimming took 8 bases from V and 0 from J; bases not matched to a gene: 8. CDR3 in amino acids: CASSGTGTISGANVLTF. The CDR3 nucleotides read TGTGCCAGCTCCGGGACAGGGACTATCTCTGGGGCCAACGTCCTGACTTTC.